Presented here are 30 T cell receptor beta chains from one specimen sequenced in a study of blood T cell repertoires in COVID-19. Data came from immunoSEQ multiplex PCR; TCRdb stores just in-frame clones and leaves some out. The sample contains some 200,000 clones, around 83% of which appear only once. Material: peripheral blood. The receptors stem from a woman aged 40 to 49 with acute or convalescent COVID-19.

The chain combines TRBV30 with TRBJ2-2; the match to TRBD2 covers 8 bases. The J segment lost 4 bases and the V segment lost 8 bases, leaving 0 bases of the junction unmatched. CDR3 length: 11 residues. The germline gives CDR1 GTSNPN, CDR2 SVGIG (reference sequence). CDR3 amino acids: CAAGGTGELFF. For the CDR3, the DNA is TGTGCCGCGGGGGGCACCGGGGAGCTGTTTTTT.

There are a few counts of this clone. The chain carries TRBV15 and TRBJ2-1; 9 nucleotides match TRBD2. The germline CDR1 and CDR2 sequences are LNHNV and YYDKDF (reference sequence). Unmatched junction bases numbered 17, after V lost 5 bases and J lost 6 bases. This CDR3 spans 18 amino acids. The CDR3 sequence: CATSGTSNFEYRINEQFF. The CDR3 DNA is TGTGCCACCAGCGGGACTAGCAATTTCGAATATAGGATCAATGAGCAGTTCTTC.

This clone was detected only a few times. The J gene is TRBJ1-1, the V gene TRBV9, with 9 nucleotides matching TRBD1. Losses at the gene ends were 1 base for V and 5 bases for J; bases not matched to a gene: 3. CDR3 length: 14 residues. From germline, CDR1 is SGDLS and CDR2 YYNGEE. CDR3 DNA: TGTGCCAGCAGCGTACTGGACAGGGGTACTGAAGCTTTCTTT. Translated: CASSVLDRGTEAFF. The full variable domain, its missing parts supplied by reference TRBV9 and TRBJ1-1, is DSGVTQTPKHLITATGQRVTLRCSPRSGDLSVYWYQQSLDQGLQFLIQYYNGEERAKGNILERFSAQQFPDLHSELNLSSLELGDSALYFCASSVLDRGTEAFFGQGTRLTVV.

The chain couples TRBV6-5 to TRBJ1-4, with 9 bases identical to TRBD1. The length of the CDR3 is 15 residues. The V and J ends lost 11 bases and 5 bases, in that order; junction bases with no gene match: 12. CDR1 and CDR2 from the germline V gene are MNHEY and SVGAGI. CDR3 nucleotides: TGTGCCGGGGCCGGAGGGACAGGGTGGAATGAAAAACTGTTTTTT. This gives the protein CAGAGGTGWNEKLFF.

The CDR3 loop reads CASSEPQGTRYEQFF. The CDR3 DNA is TGTGCCAGCAGTGAACCCCAGGGGACAAGGTATGAGCAGTTCTTC. This sequence joins TRBV25-1 and TRBJ2-1, with D maybe TRBD1 (6 bases). CDR1 and CDR2 from the germline V gene are MGHDK and SYGVNS. V was cut by 2 bases and J by 8 bases, with 16 bases left in between. This CDR3 has 15 amino acids.

The rearrangement links TRBV3-1 (or the pseudogene TRBV3-2) to TRBJ2-6; 12 bases line up with TRBD2. From germline, CDR1 is LGHDT and CDR2 YNNKEL (reference sequence). V lost 4 bases to trimming and J lost 0 bases; unmatched junction nucleotides: 1. CDR3 size: 17 residues. The CDR3 nucleotides are TGTGCCAGCAGCCGGACTAGCGGGACCTCTGGGGCCAACGTCCTGACTTTC. Translated, it gives CASSRTSGTSGANVLTF.

This clone was seen a handful of times. V and J are TRBV5-1 and TRBJ1-1; 8 positions match TRBD1. The CDR3 is 16 residues long. Trimming cost V 4 bases and J 1 base; bases outside gene matches: 9. Germline CDR1 SGHRS, CDR2 YFSETQ. CDR3 DNA: TGCGCCAGCAGCCAGGGGGCGCGCTATAGGAACACTGAAGCTTTCTTT. This sequence encodes CASSQGARYRNTEAFF.

The chain employs TRBV9 and TRBJ1-3; 7 nucleotides agree with TRBD1. The V gene end was trimmed by 0 bases and the J gene end by 1 base; junction bases not matched to a gene: 7. CDR1 SGDLS and CDR2 YYNGEE come from the germline V gene. The CDR3 has 17 amino acids. CDR3 sequence: CASSVGSGGWSGNTIYF. In DNA form, the CDR3 reads TGTGCCAGCAGCGTAGGGTCAGGGGGATGGTCTGGAAACACCATATATTTT.

The CDR3 here is CASRQQGGFTGELFF. CDR3 sequence (DNA): TGTGCCAGCAGGCAGCAGGGGGGTTTCACCGGGGAGCTGTTTTTT. The chain recombines TRBV5-6 with TRBJ2-2; maybe TRBD1 (7 bases). V was trimmed by 5 bases and J by 4 bases, leaving 15 bases between them. Germline CDR1 reads SGHDT; CDR2 reads YYEEEE. The CDR3 loop spans 15 amino acids.

The genes are TRBV6-1 and TRBJ1-6, with 11 positions matching TRBD1. The germline gives CDR1 MNHNS, CDR2 SASEGT. The trim removed 1 base at V and 7 bases at J, leaving 12 bases unmatched. There are 19 residues in the CDR3. As DNA, the CDR3 is TGTGCCAGCAGTGAAGGGAACGGGTCTGGACAGGGGGCGAATTCACCCCTCCACTTT. Amino acids: CASSEGNGSGQGANSPLHF.

V gene TRBV5-4 combines with J gene TRBJ1-6; D might be TRBD1 (6 bases). Trimming removed 4 bases at V and 10 bases at J, with 18 bases between. Per the germline V gene, CDR1 is SGHNT and CDR2 is YYREEE (reference sequence). The CDR3 length is 15 residues. CDR3 DNA: TGTGCCAGCAGCCTTGAGACACAAGGGGGATCACCCCTCCACTTT. Translated, it gives CASSLETQGGSPLHF.

This chain connects TRBV4-1 to TRBJ2-3, with D tentatively TRBD1 (6 bases). Trimming took off 6 bases at V and 4 bases at J, with 11 bases between the two ends. Looked up from germline, CDR1 is MGHRA and CDR2 is YSYEKL. The CDR3 sequence is 13 residues long. The CDR3 coding sequence is TGCGCCAGCAGGCTCCAGGGGTCAGATACGCAGTATTTT. Translating gives CASRLQGSDTQYF.

The chain is built from TRBV7-6 and TRBJ1-1; D is perhaps TRBD1 (5 bases). The ends were cut back, 5 bases at V and 4 bases at J, with 14 bases in the middle. CDR1 and CDR2 from the germline V gene are SGHVS and FNYEAQ. The CDR3 is 14 amino acids. CDR3 sequence reads: CASSEGLPGTEAFF. The CDR3 DNA is TGTGCCAGCAGCGAGGGACTGCCGGGCACTGAAGCTTTCTTT.

V and J are TRBV10-2 and TRBJ1-2; weak D call: TRBD1 (5 bases). The germline CDR1 and CDR2 sequences are WSHSY and SAAADI. The CDR3 consists of 13 residues. Deletions cut 4 bases from V and 5 bases from J, with 11 bases between. The CDR3 protein is CASSAGTGYGYTF. CDR3 bases: TGCGCCAGCAGTGCAGGGACTGGGTATGGCTACACCTTC.

The CDR3 region is CASRRGTAYGYTF. CDR3 nucleotide sequence: TGTGCCAGCAGACGAGGGACAGCCTATGGCTACACCTTC. The chain combines TRBV3-1 (or the pseudogene TRBV3-2) with TRBJ1-2, with 7 bases identical to TRBD1. The germline V gene encodes CDR1 LGHDT and CDR2 YNNKEL (reference sequence). Trimming at V came to 6 bases and at J to 4 bases, leaving 5 bases not matched to a gene. The length of the CDR3 is 13 residues.

This clone was seen just once. The V gene is TRBV7-9, the J gene TRBJ2-1; D remains ambiguous. Germline V lookup: CDR1 SEHNR, CDR2 FQNEAQ (reference sequence). The CDR3 runs to 14 residues. Trimming took off 5 bases at V and 0 bases at J, with 8 bases between the two ends. The CDR3 is CASSTYSSYNEQFF. CDR3 DNA: TGTGCCAGCAGCACTTACAGCTCCTACAATGAGCAGTTCTTC. Using reference TRBV7-9 and TRBJ2-1 for the parts outside the CDR3, the full variable domain is DTGVSQNPRHKITKRGQNVTFRCDPISEHNRLYWYRQTLGQGPEFLTYFQNEAQLEKSRLLSDRFSAERPKGSFSTLEIQRTEQGDSAMYLCASSTYSSYNEQFFGPGTRLTVL.

This chain connects TRBV7-2 to TRBJ2-2; 11 positions match TRBD2. This CDR3 has 18 amino acids. The germline gives CDR1 SGHTA, CDR2 FQGNSA. Losses at the gene ends were 4 bases for V and 5 bases for J; bases not matched to a gene: 12. The CDR3 spells CASSWYLLAGGATGELFF. In nucleotides, the CDR3 is TGTGCCAGCAGCTGGTACCTCCTAGCGGGAGGAGCAACCGGGGAGCTGTTTTTT.

The chain joins TRBV5-1 to TRBJ2-7, with D unresolved. The germline V and J ends were trimmed by 1 base and 4 bases, with 6 bases remaining between them. The CDR3 length is 12 residues. In germline, CDR1 is SGHRS, CDR2 YFSETQ. Here the CDR3 DNA reads TGCGCCAGCAGCTTGTATGCGTACGAGCAGTACTTC. Amino acids: CASSLYAYEQYF. Complete variable domain (other parts from reference TRBV5-1 and TRBJ2-7): KAGVTQTPRYLIKTRGQQVTLSCSPISGHRSVSWYQQTPGQGLQFLFEYFSETQRNKGNFPGRFSGRQFSNSRSEMNVSTLELGDSALYLCASSLYAYEQYFGPGTRLTVT.

The V and J genes are TRBV3-1 (or the pseudogene TRBV3-2) and TRBJ1-1; 7 nucleotides match TRBD1. Germline CDR1 reads LGHDT; CDR2 reads YNNKEL (reference sequence). The CDR3 is made up of 15 amino acids. With V trimmed by 4 bases and J by 5 bases, 10 bases remained unmatched. In nucleotides, the CDR3 is TGTGCCAGCAGCCTTATTACAGGGGCCGTGACTGAAGCTTTCTTT. This sequence encodes CASSLITGAVTEAFF.

This clone was observed once. The chain combines TRBV9 with TRBJ2-7; D is perhaps TRBD2 (7 bases). The CDR3 spans 14 residues. The V end was cut by 4 bases, the J end by 2 bases, with 13 bases between. Germline V lookup: CDR1 SGDLS, CDR2 YYNGEE. In DNA form, the CDR3 reads TGTGCCAGCAGCCCGGGGGGCAGCCCCTACGAGCAGTACTTC. Translating gives CASSPGGSPYEQYF.

The CDR3 loop is CASSPGTGPSRYGYTF. The CDR3 coding sequence is TGTGCCAGCAGCCCCGGGACAGGACCTTCGCGGTATGGCTACACCTTC. This chain connects TRBV7-6 to TRBJ1-2; 8 nucleotides align to TRBD1. V shed 5 bases, J shed 5 bases, and the junction held 13 bases outside the gene matches. Germline CDR1 is SGHVS and CDR2 is FNYEAQ. CDR3 length: 16 amino acids.

The chain links TRBV7-9 to TRBJ1-2; maybe TRBD1 (6 bases). Germline V gene lookup returns CDR1 SEHNR and CDR2 FQNEAQ (reference sequence). The CDR3 is made up of 15 amino acids. Trimming pared 6 bases from V and 4 bases from J, leaving 18 bases between. CDR3 region: CASRGNRESVYGYTF. The CDR3, as DNA: TGTGCCAGCAGGGGAAACAGGGAGAGTGTCTATGGCTACACCTTC.

The chain has TRBV3-1 (or the pseudogene TRBV3-2) and TRBJ1-1; TRBD1 matches 9 bases. Trimming cost V 4 bases and J 10 bases; bases outside gene matches: 7. This CDR3 spans 13 amino acids. The V gene's germline CDR1 is LGHDT and CDR2 YNNKEL (reference sequence). CDR3 DNA sequence: TGTGCCAGCAGCCCGGACAGGGGAACGGCAGCTTTCTTT. This translates into CASSPDRGTAAFF.

CDR3 sequence (DNA): TGTGCCACCACCGGGGGGCCTCTCTACAATGAGCAGTTCTTC. As protein: CATTGGPLYNEQFF. The V gene is TRBV15, the J gene TRBJ2-1; the D gene is possibly TRBD2 (7 bases). Between the trimmed V and J ends, which lost 7 bases and 3 bases, there was a span of 13 bases. The CDR3 is 14 residues long. Germline lookup yields CDR1 LNHNV and CDR2 YYDKDF (reference sequence).

A few counts support this clone. The chain carries TRBV4-2 and TRBJ2-7; TRBD1 is a possible D gene (6 bases). Germline V CDR1 and CDR2: LGHNA, YNFKEQ. The germline V and J ends were trimmed by 0 bases and 2 bases, with 11 bases remaining between them. CDR3 length: 15 amino acids. The CDR3 nucleotides read TGTGCCAGCAGCCAAGAAGGGGGACGGGCCTACGAGCAGTACTTC. This translates into CASSQEGGRAYEQYF.

The chain is built from TRBV11-3 and TRBJ2-7, with 7 positions matching TRBD2. This CDR3 region has 15 residues. Germline V gene data show CDR1 as SGHNT and CDR2 as YENEEA. The ends lost 1 base at V and 0 bases at J; junction bases unmatched: 3. The CDR3 loop reads CASSLGGTTSYEQYF. Here the CDR3 DNA reads TGTGCCAGCAGCTTAGGTGGGACTACCTCCTACGAGCAGTACTTC.

The rearrangement links TRBV5-1 to TRBJ1-1; 9 bases agree with TRBD1. This CDR3 is 15 amino acids long. Germline CDR1 and CDR2: SGHRS and YFSETQ. The V segment lost 4 bases and the J segment 3 bases; nucleotides outside the gene matches: 7. The chain's CDR3 is CASSLTRTGDTEAFF. CDR3 coding DNA: TGCGCCAGCAGCCTTACTCGGACAGGGGACACTGAAGCTTTCTTT.

The CDR3 region has the DNA TGCGCCAGCAGCTTGTTAGTCGCCGGGGAGCTGTTTTTT. This gives the protein CASSLLVAGELFF. The chain carries TRBV5-1 and TRBJ2-2; D gene unclear. The length of the CDR3 is 13 residues. V dropped 1 base and J dropped 6 bases, with 7 bases sitting between them. Per the germline V gene, CDR1 is SGHRS and CDR2 is YFSETQ.

This CDR3 reads CASSLRVTGELFF. The CDR3 coding sequence is TGTGCCAGCAGCCTAAGAGTTACCGGGGAGCTGTTTTTT. The chain links TRBV3-1 (or the pseudogene TRBV3-2) to TRBJ2-2; D call uncertain. Germline CDR1 is LGHDT and CDR2 is YNNKEL (reference sequence). This CDR3 comprises 13 residues. V shed 4 bases and J shed 5 bases, with 8 bases lying between them.

The chain uses TRBV28 and TRBJ1-3; no definite D call. The CDR3 is 12 amino acids. Germline assignment: CDR1 MDHEN and CDR2 SYDVKM. V lost 3 bases to trimming and J lost 4 bases, with 4 bases between them. The CDR3 DNA reads TGTGCCAGCAGTTTTTTAGGAAACACCATATATTTT. Its translation: CASSFLGNTIYF.